The rows below give T cell receptor beta chains drawn from one sample of a study of blood T cell repertoires in COVID-19. Assay: immunoSEQ multiplex PCR; the TCRdb copy retains only in-frame clones and omits some. The top ten hold roughly 30% of the sample, which has around 120,000 clones, around 87% seen once. Input material: peripheral blood. The origin of the receptors is a woman aged 70-85 years with acute or convalescent COVID-19. The CDR3 runs from the conserved cysteine through the conserved F or W. The order of the fields is V gene, J gene, CDR3 protein.

v_call: TRBV29-1
j_call: TRBJ2-5
cdr3_aa: CSVPHRGGQETQYF

v_call: TRBV11-3
j_call: TRBJ2-1
cdr3_aa: CASSLSEGAFHNEQFF

v_call: TRBV12-3/TRBV12-4
j_call: TRBJ1-1
cdr3_aa: CASSPSTGIEAFF

v_call: TRBV25-1
j_call: TRBJ2-1
cdr3_aa: CASSVVRGEQFF

v_call: TRBV9
j_call: TRBJ1-1
cdr3_aa: CASSVGTGGTEAFF

v_call: TRBV4-1
j_call: TRBJ1-2
cdr3_aa: CASSPPLGHRGRVGYTF

v_call: TRBV3-1/TRBV3-2
j_call: TRBJ1-6
cdr3_aa: CASSQGLPLHF

v_call: TRBV4-2
j_call: TRBJ2-1
cdr3_aa: CASSQEGGGDPREQFF

v_call: TRBV12-3/TRBV12-4
j_call: TRBJ1-2
cdr3_aa: CASRHRAGYTF

v_call: TRBV28
j_call: TRBJ1-6
cdr3_aa: CASIGTVYNSPLHF

v_call: TRBV3-1/TRBV3-2
j_call: TRBJ1-1
cdr3_aa: CASSQEGVTEAFF

v_call: TRBV5-1
j_call: TRBJ2-3
cdr3_aa: CASSLEGGGTDTQYF

v_call: TRBV2
j_call: TRBJ1-5
cdr3_aa: CASSLDRSNQPQHF

v_call: TRBV28
j_call: TRBJ1-2
cdr3_aa: CASSLGGGNYGYTF

v_call: TRBV24-1
j_call: TRBJ2-2
cdr3_aa: CATESGFNTGELFF

v_call: TRBV28
j_call: TRBJ1-1
cdr3_aa: CASSSQVRGRGWAEAFF

v_call: TRBV19
j_call: TRBJ2-2
cdr3_aa: CASLRDRGNTGELFF

v_call: TRBV2
j_call: TRBJ1-2
cdr3_aa: CASSENRGSYGYTF

v_call: TRBV7-9
j_call: TRBJ2-2
cdr3_aa: CASSLGQEAGELFF

v_call: TRBV10-3
j_call: TRBJ2-7
cdr3_aa: CAISESGTGPSGQYF

v_call: TRBV3-1/TRBV3-2
j_call: TRBJ2-7
cdr3_aa: CASSPGTGNYEQYF

v_call: TRBV28
j_call: TRBJ1-5
cdr3_aa: CASTPNRNQPQHF

v_call: TRBV19
j_call: TRBJ1-2
cdr3_aa: CASSTRSSIAGGYTF

v_call: TRBV5-1
j_call: TRBJ1-3
cdr3_aa: CASGTDASGNTIYF

v_call: TRBV2
j_call: TRBJ2-7
cdr3_aa: CASRAGHLEEQYF

v_call: TRBV27
j_call: TRBJ1-3
cdr3_aa: CASSPTGFSGNTIYF

v_call: TRBV3-1/TRBV3-2
j_call: TRBJ2-5
cdr3_aa: CASSRTRGETQYF

v_call: TRBV14
j_call: TRBJ1-5
cdr3_aa: CASSLGGGNQPQHF

v_call: TRBV18
j_call: TRBJ2-5
cdr3_aa: CASSPPVIEETQYF

v_call: TRBV9
j_call: TRBJ2-1
cdr3_aa: CASSVGASGSSYNEQFF

v_call: TRBV30
j_call: TRBJ1-1
cdr3_aa: CAWSPQGFIGAFF

v_call: TRBV4-1
j_call: TRBJ1-6
cdr3_aa: CASSQDRGGRGRNSPLHF

v_call: TRBV18
j_call: TRBJ1-2
cdr3_aa: CASSPNPIRQGHNYGYTF

v_call: TRBV6-6
j_call: TRBJ1-6
cdr3_aa: CASSRRDRGNLLRSYNSPLHF

v_call: TRBV28
j_call: TRBJ1-5
cdr3_aa: CASSSRQPQHF

v_call: TRBV5-1
j_call: TRBJ2-5
cdr3_aa: CASCRDSPQETQYF

v_call: TRBV24-1
j_call: TRBJ1-1
cdr3_aa: CATSDLNSGAEAFF

v_call: TRBV28
j_call: TRBJ2-1
cdr3_aa: CASVSGSSYNEQFF

v_call: TRBV3-1/TRBV3-2
j_call: TRBJ2-1
cdr3_aa: CASSHPITSGYNEQFF

v_call: TRBV5-6
j_call: TRBJ2-7
cdr3_aa: CASSFPYSEQYF

v_call: TRBV28
j_call: TRBJ1-6
cdr3_aa: CASTYDRVGNSPLHF

v_call: TRBV2
j_call: TRBJ1-1
cdr3_aa: CASRVSMNTEAFF

v_call: TRBV15
j_call: TRBJ2-3
cdr3_aa: CATRQLAGSTDTQYF

v_call: TRBV19
j_call: TRBJ1-6
cdr3_aa: CASSGTAQTSYNSPLHF

v_call: TRBV28
j_call: TRBJ1-2
cdr3_aa: CASKTGGNYGYTF

v_call: TRBV27
j_call: TRBJ2-7
cdr3_aa: CASSSPSGGAYEQYF

v_call: TRBV19
j_call: TRBJ2-1
cdr3_aa: CASTNRAYNEQFF

v_call: TRBV6-5
j_call: TRBJ1-4
cdr3_aa: CATQDSQANEKLFF

v_call: TRBV12-3/TRBV12-4
j_call: TRBJ1-1
cdr3_aa: CASSLEQETEAFF

v_call: TRBV3-1/TRBV3-2
j_call: TRBJ2-7
cdr3_aa: CASSQGDGEQYF

v_call: TRBV28
j_call: TRBJ1-2
cdr3_aa: CASSLLTGTGDGGYTF

v_call: TRBV27
j_call: TRBJ1-2
cdr3_aa: CASSLGTGSRGYTF